This TCR beta chain was identified during a study of blood T cells in healthy people across ages. This clonotype turned up a few times. It was with a sample-barcoded 5' primer and a J-beta primer mix that a second PCR of about 6 to 12 cycles was run. MiXCR, run by TCRdb on the 5' RACE reads, gives a single entry per CDR3 protein. The sample holds about 1.4 million distinct CDR3 sequences, around 59% seen once. The CDR3 covers 17 residues. The germline V gene has CDR1 MGHRA and CDR2 YSYEKL. Trimming stripped 0 bases from V and 9 bases from J, with 21 bases between. The rearrangement links TRBV4-1 to TRBJ1-5; maybe TRBD1 (5 bases). The source of this sequence is a man younger than 35 in good health. The specimen sequenced was blood. CDR3 nucleotide sequence: TGCGCCAGCAGCCAAGATAGGGGCAGCCTAGACTCCGGGCCCCAGCATTTT. Translated: CASSQDRGSLDSGPQHF.